These T cell receptor beta chains were read from a single sample in a study of cytomegalovirus exposure and HLA in healthy donors. Data came from immunoSEQ multiplex PCR; TCRdb stores just in-frame clones and leaves some out. The table includes approximately 110,000 clones, about 70% detected once. Sequencing was done on a sample of PBMCs. The receptors come from a woman aged 55-69 years in good health and CMV-seropositive. Each CDR3 is given with its conserved first and last residue. The D gene is left open where the match is weak. Size tells how often a clone was seen (once, few, many) or the class of an expanded clone, and some rows leave it out.

v_gene	abundance	j_gene	d_gene	CDR3nt	CDR3aa
TRBV7-2	NA	TRBJ1-5	TRBD1	TGTGCCAGCAGCACGGGACAGGGGGGCCGGCAGCCCCAGCATTTT	CASSTGQGGRQPQHF
TRBV7-9	NA	TRBJ2-1	NA	TGTGCCAGCAGCTCCGGGGCCCAGGGCTCCCGGAGGGGGCAGTTCTTC	CASSSGAQGSRRGQFF
TRBV4-1	NA	TRBJ1-2	NA	TGCGCCAGCAGCCAGGGGGGGCTGATCAACTATGGCTACACCTTC	CASSQGGLINYGYTF
TRBV6-1	few	TRBJ1-1	NA	TGTGCCAGCAGATTTACAGGGTTGAACACTGAAGCTTTCTTT	CASRFTGLNTEAFF
TRBV7-3	NA	TRBJ2-1	NA	TGTGCCAGCAGCTTATCGAGTTTGAGCTCCTACAATGAGCAGTTCTTC	CASSLSSLSSYNEQFF
TRBV6-5	NA	TRBJ1-1	NA	TGTGCCAGCAGGTCCCGGGACCCGGGGGACACTGAAGCTTTCTTT	CASRSRDPGDTEAFF
TRBV6-1	NA	TRBJ2-7	NA	TGTGCCAGCGGAGGGCCGGGACCTAGGAACGAGCAGTACTTC	CASGGPGPRNEQYF
TRBV7-2	NA	TRBJ1-5	NA	TGTGCCAGCAGCTTAGTTGGGGGCTGGAGCAATCAGCCCCAGCATTTT	CASSLVGGWSNQPQHF
TRBV4-2	NA	TRBJ1-5	NA	TGTGCCAGCAGCCCCGACATATCTGGGGCCCTACTAAAGCCCCAGCATTTT	CASSPDISGALLKPQHF
TRBV4-3	NA	TRBJ2-1	NA	TGCGCCAGCAGCCAAGTAAAGGGGCATGAGCAGTTCTTC	CASSQVKGHEQFF
TRBV6-5	few	TRBJ1-2	TRBD1	TGTGCCAGCAGGAAACAGGGGAAACTCTATGGCTACACCTTC	CASRKQGKLYGYTF
TRBV11-2	few	TRBJ1-5	NA	TGTGCCAGCAGCAAACAGGGTCTATGGGATCAGCCCCAGCATTTT	CASSKQGLWDQPQHF
TRBV15	NA	TRBJ2-2	TRBD1	TGTGCCACCAGCAGACTTCCGGGACAGGGGTACGGGGAGCTGTTTTTT	CATSRLPGQGYGELFF
TRBV4-1	once	TRBJ2-2	NA	TGCGCCATAGGAGGGACAGCTAACACCGGGGAGCTGCTTTTT	CAIGGTANTGELLF
TRBV11-2	once	TRBJ1-1	NA	TGTGCCAGCAGCTTAGTTCGGGGTAAGGGTGAAGCTTTCTTT	CASSLVRGKGEAFF
TRBV19	NA	TRBJ1-5	TRBD1	TGTGCCAGTAATCGTGGACAGGGGAATCAGCCCCAGCATTTT	CASNRGQGNQPQHF
TRBV11-3	NA	TRBJ2-7	TRBD1	TGTGCCAGCAGCCGAGACAGGGTATCCGAGCAGTACTTC	CASSRDRVSEQYF
TRBV6-1	NA	TRBJ2-5	TRBD2	TGTGCCAGCAGTGAATCTTTAGCGGGGGGGCGGGAGACCCAGTACTTC	CASSESLAGGRETQYF
TRBV9	NA	TRBJ1-1	TRBD1	TGTGCCAGCAGCCCGACAGGGGAAATGAACACTGAAGCTTTCTTT	CASSPTGEMNTEAFF
TRBV19	few	TRBJ2-1	NA	TGTGCCAGTAGTATGGTCGGAGCCGGCGGTAAAAACAATGAGCAGTTCTTC	CASSMVGAGGKNNEQFF
TRBV19	NA	TRBJ1-5	NA	TGTGCCAGTAGACAGGGCGATCAGCCCCAGCATTTT	CASRQGDQPQHF
TRBV6-5	NA	TRBJ1-5	TRBD1	TGTGCCAGCAGTACAGAGGACAGGGGGACTCAGCCCCAGCATTTT	CASSTEDRGTQPQHF
TRBV25-1	NA	TRBJ1-3	NA	TGTGCCAGCAGTGAGGCGACACAGATCTCTGGAAACACCATATATTTT	CASSEATQISGNTIYF
TRBV7-8	NA	TRBJ2-5	TRBD2	TGTGCCAGCAGCTTAGGGGCTAGCGGGAGAGTAGAGACCCAGTACTTC	CASSLGASGRVETQYF
TRBV7-7	NA	TRBJ2-5	TRBD2	TGTGCCAGCAGCTCGACTAGCGGGAGGTCGGAGACCCAGTACTTC	CASSSTSGRSETQYF
TRBV19	NA	TRBJ1-2	NA	TGTGCCAGTAGTAATCCCCCCCAGGGAGGCTATGGCTACACCTTC	CASSNPPQGGYGYTF
TRBV4-3	NA	TRBJ2-3	NA	TGCGCCAGCGGAGGGACTCGTTCCACAGATACGCAGTATTTT	CASGGTRSTDTQYF
TRBV6-1	NA	TRBJ2-7	NA	TGTGCCAGCAGTGACGAAGCCGCGGGCTCCTACGAGCAGTACTTC	CASSDEAAGSYEQYF
TRBV6-5	NA	TRBJ2-7	NA	TGTGCCAGCAATCGAGATCGGGGAGCATCCAACGAGCAGTACTTC	CASNRDRGASNEQYF
TRBV4-2	NA	TRBJ2-2	NA	TGTGCCAGCAGCCAAGATAGGGGCTTGAACACCGGGGAGCTGTTTTTT	CASSQDRGLNTGELFF
TRBV4-1	NA	TRBJ1-1	NA	TGCGCCAGCAGCTACGACAGGTTAGGCGCTGAAGCTTTCTTT	CASSYDRLGAEAFF
TRBV27	NA	TRBJ2-2	TRBD2	TGTGCCAGCAGTCCCGGGAGGGCCACCGGGGAGCTGTTTTTT	CASSPGRATGELFF
TRBV4-1	NA	TRBJ1-1	NA	TGCGCCAGCAGACTTACCGGACAGCTGAACACTGAAGCTTTCTTT	CASRLTGQLNTEAFF
TRBV15	NA	TRBJ1-2	TRBD1	TGTGCCACCAGCAGAATACAGGGGGCTGGGGGCTACACCTTC	CATSRIQGAGGYTF
TRBV11-1	NA	TRBJ1-2	NA	TGTGCCAGCAGTCTAGCGGGAGAGGGCAGGGCAGCTGGAGGCTACACCTTC	CASSLAGEGRAAGGYTF
TRBV7-2	NA	TRBJ1-2	TRBD1	TGTGCCAGCAGCTTATGGGGAGGTGGAGGGGGCGACTATGGCTACACCTTC	CASSLWGGGGGDYGYTF
TRBV7-8	NA	TRBJ1-6	NA	TGTGCCAGCAGCCCGAAACTACAGTCCCCCAGGGGCTCACCCCTCCACTTT	CASSPKLQSPRGSPLHF
TRBV19	few	TRBJ1-5	TRBD1	TGTGCCAGTACCCCGGACAGGGGGTACCAGCCCCAGCATTTT	CASTPDRGYQPQHF
TRBV5-1	NA	TRBJ2-1	TRBD2	TGCGCCAGCAGCCTAGTAACGACGGGAGGGGGTGAGCAGTTCTTC	CASSLVTTGGGEQFF
TRBV28	NA	TRBJ2-1	TRBD2	TGTGCCAGCAGTTCCCCCGTAGCGGGAGGCGGGGATGAGCAGTTCTTC	CASSSPVAGGGDEQFF
TRBV28	NA	TRBJ1-1	NA	TGTGCCAGCAGTTTAATCGAGAGGACTGAAGCTTTCTTT	CASSLIERTEAFF
TRBV11-2	NA	TRBJ2-5	TRBD2	TGTGCCAGCAGCTTAGTTGTCCTAGCGGGAGGTCGAGAGACCCAGTACTTC	CASSLVVLAGGRETQYF
TRBV9	NA	TRBJ1-2	TRBD1	TGTGCCAGCAGCACTTGGACAGGGTCCTATGGCTACACCTTC	CASSTWTGSYGYTF
TRBV5-6	NA	TRBJ2-7	NA	TGTGCCAGCAGCTTGCCGGGGGGGGGACAGACCTACGAGCAGTACTTC	CASSLPGGGQTYEQYF
TRBV4-3	NA	TRBJ2-3	TRBD1	TGCGCCAGCAGCGACGGGACAGGCAGCACAGATACGCAGTATTTT	CASSDGTGSTDTQYF
TRBV19	NA	TRBJ1-1	NA	TGTGCCAGTAGACAATACGACCAGGGTGGGTCTGAAGCTTTCTTT	CASRQYDQGGSEAFF
TRBV7-3	NA	TRBJ2-1	NA	TGTGCCAGCAGCCTCCAGGGTCCATACAATGAGCAGTTCTTC	CASSLQGPYNEQFF
TRBV7-2	NA	TRBJ1-6	TRBD1	TGTGCCAGCAAGCGCATTACAGGGGGAGATTCACCCCTCCACTTT	CASKRITGGDSPLHF
TRBV5-8	NA	TRBJ2-7	NA	TGTGCCAGCAGCTTGTGGGGTAGCGGCTACGAGCAGTACTTC	CASSLWGSGYEQYF
TRBV2	NA	TRBJ1-5	NA	TGTGCCAGCAGTGAAAGGGCCGGGAGTCAGCCCCAGCATTTT	CASSERAGSQPQHF
TRBV11-1	NA	TRBJ1-2	NA	TGTGCCAGCAGCTTAGCATTAGGGGCAGGTTCTTATGGCTACACCTTC	CASSLALGAGSYGYTF
TRBV7-3	once	TRBJ2-7	TRBD1	TGTGCCAGCAGCCCGGGACAGTCCTACGAGCAGTACTTC	CASSPGQSYEQYF
TRBV5-4	NA	TRBJ2-3	NA	TGTGCCAGCAGCTTGGACGCGGGCCACACAGATACGCAGTATTTT	CASSLDAGHTDTQYF
TRBV5-1	NA	TRBJ2-5	TRBD2	TGCGCCAGCCGCTCCGGGAGGGGGGGTGAGACCCAGTACTTC	CASRSGRGGETQYF